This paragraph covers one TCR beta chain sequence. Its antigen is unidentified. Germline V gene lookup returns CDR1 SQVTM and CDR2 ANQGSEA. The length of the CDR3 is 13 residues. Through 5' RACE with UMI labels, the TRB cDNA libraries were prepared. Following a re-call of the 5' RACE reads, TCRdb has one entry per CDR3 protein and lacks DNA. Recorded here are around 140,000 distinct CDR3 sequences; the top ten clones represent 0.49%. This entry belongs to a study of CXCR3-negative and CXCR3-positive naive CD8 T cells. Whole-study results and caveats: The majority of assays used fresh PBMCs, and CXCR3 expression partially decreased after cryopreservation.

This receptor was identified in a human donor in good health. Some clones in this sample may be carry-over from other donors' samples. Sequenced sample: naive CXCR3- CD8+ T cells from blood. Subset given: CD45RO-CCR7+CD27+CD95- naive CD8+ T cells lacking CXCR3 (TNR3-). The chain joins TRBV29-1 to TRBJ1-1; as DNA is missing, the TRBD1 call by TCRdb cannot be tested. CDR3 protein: CSVDRGDFTEAFF.